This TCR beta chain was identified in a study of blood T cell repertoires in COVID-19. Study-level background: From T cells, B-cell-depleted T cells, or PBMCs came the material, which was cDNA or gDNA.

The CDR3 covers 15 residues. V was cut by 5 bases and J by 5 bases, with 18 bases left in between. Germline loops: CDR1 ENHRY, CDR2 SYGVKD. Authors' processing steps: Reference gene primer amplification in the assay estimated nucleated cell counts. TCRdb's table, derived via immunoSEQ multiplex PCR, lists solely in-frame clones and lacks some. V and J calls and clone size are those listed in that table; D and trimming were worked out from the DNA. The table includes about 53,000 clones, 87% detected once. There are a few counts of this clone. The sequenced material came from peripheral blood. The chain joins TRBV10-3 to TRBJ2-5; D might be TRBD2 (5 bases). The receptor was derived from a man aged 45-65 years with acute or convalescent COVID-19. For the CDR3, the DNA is TGTGCCATCAGTAAAACTGGGGAGACGCGGGAGACCCAGTACTTC. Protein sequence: CAISKTGETRETQYF.